Shown below are 23 T cell receptor beta chains from a single sample sequenced in a study of blood T cell repertoires in COVID-19. Generated by immunoSEQ multiplex PCR, the TCRdb table keeps only in-frame clones and is missing some. In the table there are 150,000 to 160,000 clones, approximately 83% of which are singletons. The sequenced material came from peripheral blood. The receptors come from a woman aged 55-69 years with acute or convalescent COVID-19.

The J gene is TRBJ1-2, the V gene TRBV18; TRBD1 might be the D (5 bases). The ends were cut back, 3 bases at V and 1 base at J, with 9 bases in the middle. CDR3 length: 14 residues. Germline V lookup: CDR1 KGHSH, CDR2 LQKENI. CDR3 loop: CASSPRTFNYGYTF. The CDR3 DNA reads TGTGCCAGCTCACCCAGGACATTTAACTATGGCTACACCTTC.

The rearrangement links TRBV5-6 to TRBJ1-6, with D maybe TRBD1 (5 bases). The CDR3 loop spans 15 amino acids. The V end lost 1 base, the J end lost 4 bases, and 9 bases lay between the germline ends. Germline loops: CDR1 SGHDT, CDR2 YYEEEE. The CDR3 loop reads CASSLSGIYNSPLHF. Written as DNA, the CDR3 is TGTGCCAGCAGCTTGTCAGGGATTTATAATTCACCCCTCCACTTT.

This chain uses TRBV6-6 with TRBJ1-2; D perhaps matches TRBD1 (6 bases). From germline, CDR1 is MNHNY and CDR2 SVGAGI (reference sequence). The CDR3 covers 12 residues. The V end lost 5 bases, the J end lost 8 bases, and 12 bases lay between the germline ends. DNA for the CDR3: TGTGCCAGCAGTCCCCCAGGGGACGGCTACACCTTC. Amino acid sequence: CASSPPGDGYTF.

Only a few counts were recorded for this clone. The chain couples TRBV6-4 to TRBJ2-1; TRBD1 agrees at 12 bases. Germline V lookup: CDR1 MRHNA, CDR2 SNTAGT. This CDR3 comprises 14 residues. Unmatched junction bases numbered 6, after V lost 6 bases and J lost 9 bases. The CDR3 sequence: CASRRDRGLGEQFF. For the CDR3, the DNA is TGTGCCAGCAGAAGGGACAGGGGGCTAGGTGAGCAGTTCTTC.

V gene TRBV27 combines with J gene TRBJ2-5, with 7 bases aligning to TRBD2. There are 14 residues in the CDR3. Germline CDR1 reads MNHEY; CDR2 reads SMNVEV (reference sequence). Germline trimming cut 3 bases from V and 4 bases from J; bases unmatched to any gene: 5. Here the CDR3 reads CASSFRTRGETQYF. In nucleotides, the CDR3 is TGTGCCAGCAGTTTCCGGACTAGGGGAGAGACCCAGTACTTC.

V gene TRBV5-4 combines with J gene TRBJ1-2, with D perhaps TRBD1 (6 bases). V was trimmed by 4 bases and J by 2 bases, leaving 9 bases between them. The germline V gene encodes CDR1 SGHNT and CDR2 YYREEE (reference sequence). The CDR3 runs 13 residues. Here the CDR3 reads CASSRQGNYGYTF. The CDR3 DNA follows: TGTGCCAGCAGCCGGCAGGGGAACTATGGCTACACCTTC.

The chain is built from TRBV30 and TRBJ2-2; 11 bases line up with TRBD2. Unmatched junction bases numbered 6, after V lost 0 bases and J lost 9 bases. CDR1 is GTSNPN, CDR2 SVGIG, per germline (reference sequence). The CDR3 covers 15 residues. The CDR3 reads CAWSVQRLAGRELFF. In DNA form, the CDR3 reads TGTGCCTGGAGTGTACAGAGACTAGCGGGGAGGGAGCTGTTTTTT.

The genes are TRBV30 and TRBJ1-4; D possibly corresponds to TRBD1 (6 bases). The V gene lost 4 bases and the J gene lost 8 bases, with 23 bases spanning the gap. Per germline, CDR1 GTSNPN and CDR2 SVGIG (reference sequence). The CDR3 is made up of 16 amino acids. The CDR3 sequence is CAWKPPGTLREEKLFF. The CDR3 DNA reads TGTGCCTGGAAACCTCCCGGGACACTAAGGGAGGAAAAACTGTTTTTT. The full variable domain, completed using reference TRBV30 and TRBJ1-4, is SQTIHQWPATLVQPVGSPLSLECTVEGTSNPNLYWYRQAAGRGLQLLFYSVGIGQISSEVPQNLSASRPQDRQFILSSKKLLLSDSGFYLCAWKPPGTLREEKLFFGSGTQLSVL.

The CDR3 spells CASNPGQGGTEAFF. The DNA of the CDR3 is TGTGCCAGCAACCCAGGACAGGGAGGAACTGAAGCTTTCTTT. The rearrangement links TRBV6-5 to TRBJ1-1; TRBD1 aligns across 8 bases. Germline V lookup: CDR1 MNHEY, CDR2 SVGAGI. This CDR3 region has 14 residues. The ends lost 7 bases at V and 5 bases at J; junction bases unmatched: 9.

The rearrangement links TRBV30 to TRBJ2-7; 7 positions match TRBD1. The CDR3 extends over 13 amino acids. Germline V gene lookup returns CDR1 GTSNPN and CDR2 SVGIG (reference sequence). Losses at the gene ends were 1 base for V and 2 bases for J; bases not matched to a gene: 2. Here the CDR3 reads CAWSAGQPYEQYF. The CDR3 bases are TGTGCCTGGAGTGCGGGACAGCCCTACGAGCAGTACTTC.

V usage is TRBV9 and J usage is TRBJ1-2; perhaps TRBD1 as D (6 bases). CDR3 size: 14 residues. Germline lookup yields CDR1 SGDLS and CDR2 YYNGEE. Trimming pared 3 bases from V and 6 bases from J, leaving 15 bases between. CDR3 amino acids: CASSAFQGSDGYTF. The CDR3 DNA sequence: TGTGCCAGCAGCGCGTTCCAGGGGTCGGATGGCTACACCTTC.

The chain employs TRBV7-9 and TRBJ1-6; TRBD1 agrees at 8 bases. The trim removed 5 bases at V and 5 bases at J, leaving 8 bases unmatched. Germline CDR1 reads SEHNR; CDR2 reads FQNEAQ (reference sequence). The CDR3 has 16 residues. The DNA for the CDR3 is TGTGCCAGCAGCCCAGGACAGGGTGAAGATAATTCACCCCTCCACTTT. This translates into CASSPGQGEDNSPLHF.

This clone showed up just once. The chain joins TRBV6-2 or TRBV6-3 to TRBJ2-7, with a weak D call TRBD2 (5 bases). Per germline, CDR1 MNHEY and CDR2 SVGEGT. V gave up 4 bases and J gave up 3 bases, with 10 bases separating them. This CDR3 is built from 13 residues. In DNA, the CDR3 is TGTGCCAGCAGTTTAGGAGGATACTACGAGCAGTACGTC. This gives the protein CASSLGGYYEQYV.

This clone was found once. The gene calls are TRBV24-1 and TRBJ1-5; D remains ambiguous. Between the trimmed V and J ends, which lost 5 bases and 1 base, there was a span of 5 bases. This CDR3 spans 13 amino acids. CDR1 is KGHDR and CDR2 is SFDVKD in the germline V gene. DNA for the CDR3: TGTGCCACCAGTGCACAGAGCAATCAGCCCCAGCATTTT. Amino acids: CATSAQSNQPQHF.

There are a few counts of this clone. V and J are TRBV6-1 and TRBJ2-5; TRBD2 agrees at 15 bases. The CDR3 is 17 residues long. From germline, CDR1 is MNHNS and CDR2 SASEGT. V lost 4 bases and J lost 5; bases outside the gene matches: 8. The CDR3 region is CASSGGLAGGPSETQYF. As DNA, the CDR3 is TGTGCCAGCAGTGGCGGACTAGCGGGGGGGCCATCGGAGACCCAGTACTTC.

The rearrangement joins TRBV4-1 to TRBJ1-2; D is uncertain. Trimming left V 1 base short and J 2 bases short, with 14 bases between. CDR3 length: 16 residues. Germline loops: CDR1 MGHRA, CDR2 YSYEKL. CDR3: CASSQGQYGKNYGYTF. The CDR3, as DNA: TGCGCCAGCAGCCAAGGCCAGTACGGGAAGAACTATGGCTACACCTTC.

This chain connects TRBV2 to TRBJ1-5, with no clear D. Germline CDR1 is SNHLY and CDR2 is FYNNEI. This CDR3 spans 14 amino acids. Trimming shortened V by 4 bases and J by 5 bases, and 12 bases separated the two germline ends. The CDR3 DNA is TGTGCCAGCAGTGGGTACATACCTCATCAGCCCCAGCATTTT. It is translated as CASSGYIPHQPQHF. Based on the CDR3 plus reference TRBV2 and TRBJ1-5, the full variable domain is EPEVTQTPSHQVTQMGQEVILRCVPISNHLYFYWYRQILGQKVEFLVSFYNNEISEKSEIFDDQFSVERPDGSNFTLKIRSTKLEDSAMYFCASSGYIPHQPQHFGDGTRLSIL.

V usage is TRBV6-6 and J usage is TRBJ1-2; TRBD1 is a possible D gene (6 bases). The length of the CDR3 is 13 residues. V shed 7 bases and J shed 4 bases, with 13 bases lying between them. CDR1 and CDR2 (germline): MNHNY, SVGAGI (reference sequence). The chain's CDR3 is CASNLQGPYGYTF. Written as DNA, the CDR3 is TGTGCCAGCAATTTACAGGGTCCCTATGGCTACACCTTC.

The V call is TRBV4-1, the J call TRBJ1-1; perhaps TRBD1 as D (5 bases). The CDR3 totals 14 residues. Germline V CDR1 and CDR2: MGHRA, YSYEKL. V lost 1 base and J lost 5, with 11 bases in between. The CDR3 region has the DNA TGCGCCAGCAGCCAAGTGCAGGGTGGAACTGAAGCTTTCTTT. Protein product: CASSQVQGGTEAFF.

V gene TRBV4-1 combines with J gene TRBJ1-2; D is perhaps TRBD1 (6 bases). The V end was cut by 3 bases, the J end by 1 base, with 12 bases between. CDR3 length: 15 residues. In germline, CDR1 is MGHRA, CDR2 YSYEKL. CDR3 protein: CASSHAGAINYGYTF. The DNA for the CDR3 is TGCGCCAGCAGCCACGCAGGGGCGATTAACTATGGCTACACCTTC.

This rearrangement joins TRBV11-2 to TRBJ2-5; tentatively, D is TRBD2 (5 bases). The germline CDR1 and CDR2 sequences are SGHAT and FQNNGV. Between the trimmed V and J ends, which lost 3 bases and 5 bases, there was a span of 10 bases. The CDR3 is 13 amino acids. The CDR3 DNA is TGTGCCAGCAGCTTTTCAGGCGGGGAGACCCAGTACTTC. This sequence encodes CASSFSGGETQYF.

The chain employs TRBV4-1 and TRBJ1-2; D is uncertain. This CDR3 comprises 16 residues. CDR1 and CDR2 (germline): MGHRA, YSYEKL. With 0 bases removed from V and 2 bases from J, the gap between germline ends came to 13 bases. CDR3 sequence (DNA): TGCGCCAGCAGCCAAGATAGGCGGGCCAACAACTATGGCTACACCTTC. Its protein product is CASSQDRRANNYGYTF.

The V gene is TRBV7-8, the J gene TRBJ2-3; 7 bases fit TRBD2. J was trimmed by 2 bases and V by 3 bases; bases with no gene match: 5. CDR3 length equals 15 residues. Germline CDR1 reads SGHVS; CDR2 reads FQNEAQ. The CDR3 coding sequence is TGTGCCAGCAGCTTTAGCGGGCTGGACACAGATACGCAGTATTTT. Its protein product is CASSFSGLDTDTQYF.